Presented here are 31 T cell receptor beta chains from one specimen sequenced in a study of long-term antiretroviral therapy in people with HIV. A v3.0 immunoSEQ assay was performed at survey level. The assay was immunoSEQ multiplex PCR, and TCRdb's table has in-frame clones only and misses some. The sample holds more than 25,000 clones, 75% to 90% seen once. Source: unsorted PBMCs, taken 3.2 years before starting antiretroviral therapy. These receptors were collected from a man aged 50-59 years with HIV.

The rearrangement uses TRBV28 and TRBJ2-7, with 10 bases that match TRBD1. Germline-derived CDR1 and CDR2 are MDHEN and SYDVKM. The junction had 15 bases not matched to a gene; V was cut back by 3 bases and J by 4 bases. This CDR3 is built from 18 residues. CDR3: CASSFGQGEHRTFYEQYF. CDR3 nucleotide sequence: TGTGCCAGCAGTTTCGGACAGGGGGAGCACCGTACCTTTTACGAGCAGTACTTC. The whole variable domain, remainder taken from reference TRBV28 and TRBJ2-7, is DVKVTQSSRYLVKRTGEKVFLECVQDMDHENMFWYRQDPGLGLRLIYFSYDVKMKEKGDIPEGYSVSREKKERFSLILESASTNQTSMYLCASSFGQGEHRTFYEQYFGPGTRLTVT.

V usage is TRBV27 and J usage is TRBJ2-5; D is tentatively TRBD1 or TRBD2 (6 bases each). Deletions cut 3 bases from V and 5 bases from J, with 13 bases between. The germline V gene has CDR1 MNHEY and CDR2 SMNVEV (reference sequence). CDR3 length: 14 residues. Here the CDR3 reads CASSLTQGRETQYF. The CDR3 nucleotides read TGTGCCAGCAGTTTGACTCAGGGGAGGGAGACCCAGTACTTC.

The V gene is TRBV9, the J gene TRBJ2-7, with TRBD1 matching 11 bases. This CDR3 comprises 16 residues. Germline V gene data show CDR1 as SGDLS and CDR2 as YYNGEE. Trimming cost V 4 bases and J 5 bases; bases outside gene matches: 11. The CDR3 DNA reads as TGTGCCAGCAGCCCCGGGGGTGGGGACAGGGGGAACGAGCAGTACTTC. Its protein is CASSPGGGDRGNEQYF.

Only one count was recorded for this clone. The chain's CDR3 is CASSLITRNEKLFF. CDR3 bases: TGTGCCAGCAGCCTTATAACTAGAAATGAAAAACTGTTTTTT. V usage is TRBV7-2 and J usage is TRBJ1-4; no clear D gene. Germline V lookup: CDR1 SGHTA, CDR2 FQGNSA. Trimming took off 5 bases at V and 5 bases at J, with 12 bases between the two ends. The CDR3 covers 14 residues. The variable domain in full, completed from reference TRBV7-2 and TRBJ1-4, reads GAGVSQSPSNKVTEKGKDVELRCDPISGHTALYWYRQSLGQGLEFLIYFQGNSAPDKSGLPSDRFSAERTGGSVSTLTIQRTQQEDSAVYLCASSLITRNEKLFFGSGTQLSVL.

V gene TRBV5-1 combines with J gene TRBJ2-7; a weak D match, TRBD2 (7 bases). There are 14 residues in the CDR3. The V gene lost 4 bases and the J gene lost 2 bases, with 13 bases spanning the gap. CDR1 is SGHRS, CDR2 YFSETQ, per germline. CDR3 in amino acids: CASSRGAAPYEQYF. CDR3 in DNA: TGCGCCAGCAGCCGGGGGGCCGCCCCCTACGAGCAGTACTTC. The variable domain in full, completed from reference TRBV5-1 and TRBJ2-7, reads KAGVTQTPRYLIKTRGQQVTLSCSPISGHRSVSWYQQTPGQGLQFLFEYFSETQRNKGNFPGRFSGRQFSNSRSEMNVSTLELGDSALYLCASSRGAAPYEQYFGPGTRLTVT.

This chain connects TRBV5-6 to TRBJ2-1; 16 bases agree with TRBD2. There are 15 residues in the CDR3. V was pared by 3 bases and J by 8 bases, with 2 bases of the junction left unmatched. From germline, CDR1 is SGHDT and CDR2 YYEEEE. CDR3 DNA sequence: TGTGCCAGCAGCTCCGGGACTAGCGGGAGGGATGAGCAGTTCTTC. This sequence encodes CASSSGTSGRDEQFF.

The chain recombines TRBV5-1 with TRBJ1-4; D is ambiguous. V lost 2 bases and J lost 8, with 13 bases in between. Germline values: CDR1 SGHRS, CDR2 YFSETQ. There are 14 residues in the CDR3. CDR3 bases: TGCGCCAGCAGCTTTGAAGGATACGACGAAAAACTGTTTTTT. This codes for CASSFEGYDEKLFF.

The chain has TRBV5-5 and TRBJ2-5, with D uncertain. This CDR3 is built from 11 residues. CDR1 and CDR2 (germline): SGHKS, YYEKEE (reference sequence). V lost 5 bases, J lost 7 bases, and 9 bases lay in between. The CDR3 nucleotides are TGTGCCAGCAGTTTTGTTAGGACCCAGTACTTC. Translating it yields CASSFVRTQYF.

In this sample, this clone turned up once. The V call is TRBV11-2, the J call TRBJ1-1, with 7 bases identical to TRBD1. The V and J ends lost 0 bases and 10 bases, in that order; junction bases with no gene match: 11. Germline loops: CDR1 SGHAT, CDR2 FQNNGV. The CDR3 is made up of 15 amino acids. Here the CDR3 reads CASSLDTGAGGRAFF. CDR3 coding DNA: TGTGCCAGCAGCTTAGATACGGGGGCAGGGGGTAGAGCTTTCTTT.

The V gene is TRBV5-4, the J gene TRBJ2-2, with a tentative D call TRBD2 (6 bases). The length of the CDR3 is 16 residues. CDR1 and CDR2 from the germline V gene are SGHNT and YYREEE (reference sequence). With 2 bases removed from V and 5 bases from J, the gap between germline ends came to 16 bases. The CDR3 nucleotides read TGTGCCAGCAGCTTACCCGGAGGGGAAGGGACCGGGGAGCTGTTTTTT. Translating gives CASSLPGGEGTGELFF.

This clone has a handful of counts. This sample includes further DNA sequences coding for the same CDR3. This chain joins TRBV30 and TRBJ1-5, with D unclear. Germline CDR1 is GTSNPN and CDR2 is SVGIG (reference sequence). The CDR3 has 14 amino acids. V was trimmed by 5 bases and J by 0 bases, leaving 11 bases between them. The CDR3 loop is CAWGQENSNQPQHF. The CDR3 DNA reads as TGTGCCTGGGGGCAGGAGAATAGCAATCAGCCCCAGCATTTT.

This clone was seen only once. This rearrangement joins TRBV7-2 to TRBJ2-1; TRBD2 might be the D (7 bases). From germline, CDR1 is SGHTA and CDR2 FQGNSA. The CDR3 length is 18 residues. Trimming left V 0 bases short and J 0 bases short, with 15 bases between. The CDR3 region has the DNA TGTGCCAGCAGCTTAGCGCGGGGGACAAGGAGCTCCTACAATGAGCAGTTCTTC. Its translation is CASSLARGTRSSYNEQFF.

The chain has TRBV7-9 and TRBJ1-2; 7 positions match TRBD1. The V segment lost 5 bases and the J segment 5 bases; nucleotides outside the gene matches: 8. Germline V CDR1 and CDR2: SEHNR, FQNEAQ (reference sequence). The CDR3 runs 14 residues. The CDR3 here is CASSRSGTEYGYTF. In nucleotides, the CDR3 is TGTGCCAGCAGCCGTTCCGGGACAGAGTATGGCTACACCTTC.

V gene TRBV2 combines with J gene TRBJ1-5; possibly TRBD1 for D (5 bases). The V end lost 11 bases, the J end lost 5 bases, and 22 bases lay between the germline ends. Germline CDR1 and CDR2: SNHLY and FYNNEI. CDR3 length: 15 residues. The CDR3: CASKVGAGLYQPQHF. In DNA, the CDR3 is TGTGCCTCCAAAGTTGGGGCAGGGCTCTATCAGCCCCAGCATTTT.

The chain uses TRBV25-1 and TRBJ2-2; the D gene is possibly TRBD1 (5 bases). Germline V gene data show CDR1 as MGHDK and CDR2 as SYGVNS. The CDR3 loop spans 13 amino acids. Trimming removed 9 bases from V and 2 bases from J, with 10 bases in between. The CDR3 region is CASQGINTGELFF. In DNA, the CDR3 is TGTGCCAGTCAGGGTATCAACACCGGGGAGCTGTTTTTT. Full variable domain (rest looked up from reference TRBV25-1 and TRBJ2-2): EADIYQTPRYLVIGTGKKITLECSQTMGHDKMYWYQQDPGMELHLIHYSYGVNSTEKGDLSSESTVSRIRTEHFPLTLESARPSHTSQYLCASQGINTGELFFGEGSRLTVL.

This clone came up once. The chain combines TRBV27 with TRBJ1-2; TRBD1 matches 7 bases. The V gene's germline CDR1 is MNHEY and CDR2 SMNVEV (reference sequence). The CDR3 contains 13 residues. Trimming at V came to 10 bases and at J to 2 bases, leaving 7 bases not matched to a gene. CDR3 bases: TGTGCCACCTCAGGGGGAAACAACTATGGCTACACCTTC. This codes for CATSGGNNYGYTF.

The V and J genes are TRBV7-9 and TRBJ1-4; the match to TRBD1 covers 9 bases. Germline CDR1 reads SEHNR; CDR2 reads FQNEAQ (reference sequence). CDR3 length: 19 residues. With 5 bases clipped from V and 8 bases from J, the junction kept 21 bases outside the gene matches. The CDR3 loop is CASSPDFPHPRQGGEKLFF. DNA of the CDR3: TGTGCCAGCAGCCCGGATTTTCCCCATCCGAGACAGGGGGGGGAAAAACTGTTTTTT.

The chain has TRBV5-1 and TRBJ1-1; D call uncertain. The V gene lost 4 bases and the J gene lost 5 bases, with 18 bases spanning the gap. Germline assignment: CDR1 SGHRS and CDR2 YFSETQ. The CDR3 runs 15 residues. The CDR3 coding sequence is TGCGCCAGCAGCCCTGGCCACCGGGGTACGACTGAAGCTTTCTTT. Protein product: CASSPGHRGTTEAFF.

V usage is TRBV29-1 and J usage is TRBJ2-7; 11 bases line up with TRBD2. The germline V gene has CDR1 SQVTM and CDR2 ANQGSEA. The CDR3 consists of 16 residues. J lost 0 bases, V lost 6 bases, and 10 bases had no gene match. The CDR3 region is CSVSGLAAFSSYEQYF. The CDR3 DNA follows: TGCAGCGTCTCGGGACTAGCGGCCTTTAGCTCCTACGAGCAGTACTTC.

This clone has only a few counts. V usage is TRBV15 and J usage is TRBJ2-3; D may be TRBD1 or TRBD2 (5 bases each). Trimming left V 5 bases short and J 0 bases short, with 24 bases between. Germline-derived CDR1 and CDR2 are LNHNV and YYDKDF (reference sequence). The CDR3 is 19 residues long. The CDR3 loop reads CATSGPKTGTNPSTDTQYF. As DNA, the CDR3 is TGTGCCACCAGCGGACCCAAAACCGGGACGAACCCTAGCACAGATACGCAGTATTTT.

The chain carries TRBV25-1 and TRBJ1-1; 7 bases align to TRBD1. Germline V gene lookup returns CDR1 MGHDK and CDR2 SYGVNS. The V segment lost 3 bases and the J segment 7 bases; nucleotides outside the gene matches: 11. This CDR3 has 15 residues. The CDR3 DNA is TGTGCCAGCAGTGAGTGGAAAGGGGGCCCGGGTGAAGCTTTCTTT. Amino acid sequence: CASSEWKGGPGEAFF.

The chain uses TRBV5-4 and TRBJ2-6; 9 nucleotides agree with TRBD1. Germline V gene data show CDR1 as SGHNT and CDR2 as YYREEE (reference sequence). J was trimmed by 0 bases and V by 1 base; bases with no gene match: 5. The CDR3 totals 18 residues. The CDR3 nucleotides read TGTGCCAGCAGCTTGCGAACAGGGGGCGACTCTGGGGCCAACGTCCTGACTTTC. Protein sequence: CASSLRTGGDSGANVLTF.

This clone was detected only a few times. The J gene is TRBJ1-5, the V gene TRBV5-4; D gene unclear. The germline V and J ends were trimmed by 0 bases and 9 bases, with 10 bases remaining between them. Germline V lookup: CDR1 SGHNT, CDR2 YYREEE (reference sequence). The CDR3 sequence is 13 residues long. The CDR3 DNA reads TGTGCCAGCAGCTTGGATATCCGGTCGCCCCAGCATTTT. Encoded protein: CASSLDIRSPQHF. Variable domain in full (rest from reference TRBV5-4 and TRBJ1-5): ETGVTQSPTHLIKTRGQQVTLRCSSQSGHNTVSWYQQALGQGPQFIFQYYREEENGRGNFPPRFSGLQFPNYSSELNVNALELDDSALYLCASSLDIRSPQHFGDGTRLSIL.

The chain employs TRBV7-9 and TRBJ2-5; 9 bases are shared with TRBD1. This CDR3 is 15 amino acids long. Trimming removed 5 bases from V and 0 bases from J; junction bases left unmatched: 4. Germline CDR1 reads SEHNR; CDR2 reads FQNEAQ (reference sequence). The CDR3 is CASSTGTGNQETQYF. For the CDR3, the DNA is TGTGCCAGCAGCACCGGGACAGGGAACCAAGAGACCCAGTACTTC.

The chain is built from TRBV9 and TRBJ2-5; possibly TRBD1 or TRBD2 for D (5 bases each). The CDR3 is made up of 13 amino acids. Trimming shortened V by 0 bases and J by 7 bases, and 10 bases separated the two germline ends. Germline-derived CDR1 and CDR2 are SGDLS and YYNGEE. Here the CDR3 reads CASSVEGTRTQYF. The CDR3 bases are TGTGCCAGCAGCGTAGAGGGGACGAGGACCCAGTACTTC.

The chain is built from TRBV7-6 and TRBJ2-7; tentative D call: TRBD1 (6 bases). The CDR3 covers 14 residues. Germline CDR1 SGHVS, CDR2 FNYEAQ. V lost 4 bases to trimming and J lost 5 bases, with 15 bases between them. CDR3 bases: TGTGCCAGCAGCTCCTTCCGGGACACTAACGAGCAGTACTTC. This gives the protein CASSSFRDTNEQYF.

The gene calls are TRBV4-1 and TRBJ1-5, with TRBD1 as a possible D gene (6 bases). This CDR3 region has 14 residues. The germline V gene has CDR1 MGHRA and CDR2 YSYEKL. Trimming removed 6 bases from V and 7 bases from J, with 16 bases in between. CDR3 in amino acids: CASSHTQGNQPQHF. CDR3 in DNA: TGCGCCAGCAGTCATACTCAGGGGAACCAGCCCCAGCATTTT.

This chain connects TRBV2 to TRBJ2-7; the D gene is possibly TRBD2 (6 bases). The CDR3 is 13 residues long. V dropped 6 bases and J dropped 7 bases, with 16 bases sitting between them. From germline, CDR1 is SNHLY and CDR2 FYNNEI. The CDR3 spells CASRDWVGGEQYF. The CDR3 DNA sequence: TGTGCCAGCAGAGACTGGGTGGGAGGAGAGCAGTACTTC.

V usage is TRBV6-5 and J usage is TRBJ1-1; no firm D call. The V and J ends lost 7 bases and 4 bases respectively, with 13 bases between them. CDR1 MNHEY and CDR2 SVGAGI come from the germline V gene. The CDR3 consists of 13 residues. The CDR3 spells CASTRASGTEAFF. CDR3 DNA sequence: TGTGCCAGCACCCGAGCCTCGGGCACTGAAGCTTTCTTT.

The chain combines TRBV28 with TRBJ2-7, with D perhaps TRBD2 (6 bases). This CDR3 contains 17 residues. Per germline, CDR1 MDHEN and CDR2 SYDVKM. Trimming took off 1 base at V and 2 bases at J, with 18 bases between the two ends. For the CDR3, the DNA is TGTGCCAGCAGTTTATTTGCCCGGCGGCGGGGTCCCTACGAGCAGTACTTC. Translating gives CASSLFARRRGPYEQYF.

V is TRBV5-4 and J is TRBJ2-5; TRBD2 agrees at 13 bases. CDR1 is SGHNT and CDR2 is YYREEE in the germline V gene (reference sequence). CDR3 length: 17 residues. J was trimmed by 8 bases and V by 0 bases; bases with no gene match: 10. CDR3 bases: TGTGCCAGCAGCTTGGGTTCTACTAGCGGGAGGGCCGTTACCCAGTACTTC. Translation gives CASSLGSTSGRAVTQYF.